This is a list of T cell receptor beta chains from one sample in a study of CD8+ T cells in alopecia areata. The table came from immunoSEQ multiplex PCR; TCRdb's copy has only in-frame clones and leaves some out. This sample has some 170,000 clones, with 50% to 60% found just once. Sequenced here: CD4+ T cells sorted from blood, sampled at week 0. The source of these receptors is a human donor with alopecia areata. Each CDR3 is given with its conserved first and last residue. D genes are given only for firm matches. A row's size may be missing; if present it is once, few, many or a size class.

TRBJ1-5	.	TRBV4-2	.	CASSHRGNNQPQHF	TGTGCCAGCAGCCACCGTGGGAATAATCAGCCCCAGCATTTT
TRBJ1-4	.	TRBV29-1	.	CSDQVRNEKLFF	TGCAGCGACCAAGTGCGTAATGAAAAACTGTTTTTT
TRBJ1-1	.	TRBV6-5	.	CASSYRPLTYTEAFF	TGTGCCAGCAGTTACAGGCCGTTGACGTACACTGAAGCTTTCTTT
TRBJ2-3	.	TRBV30	.	CAWSPRRWRADTQYF	TGTGCCTGGAGCCCCCGGAGATGGCGTGCAGATACGCAGTATTTT
TRBJ2-7	TRBD1	TRBV5-8	few	CASTRQGSYEQYF	TGTGCCAGCACCCGACAGGGTTCCTACGAGCAGTACTTC
TRBJ2-1	TRBD2	TRBV7-2	.	CASSLTSGSSGGAVNEQFF	TGTGCCAGCAGCTTAACCTCTGGGAGTAGCGGGGGGGCCGTTAATGAGCAGTTCTTC
TRBJ2-1	.	TRBV2	.	CASMRQVGEQFF	TGTGCCAGCATGAGACAGGTTGGGGAGCAGTTCTTC
TRBJ2-7	.	TRBV15	.	CATSSPGRVNEQYF	TGTGCCACCAGCTCCCCGGGCAGGGTAAACGAGCAGTACTTC
TRBJ2-3	.	TRBV9	once	CASSELRNTQYF	TGTGCCAGCAGCGAACTGAGGAATACGCAGTATTTT
TRBJ1-1	TRBD1	TRBV27	.	CASSLGGQGLNTEAFF	TGTGCCAGCAGTTTAGGGGGACAGGGGTTGAACACTGAAGCTTTCTTT
TRBJ2-1	TRBD2	TRBV5-6	.	CASRGTSGSYNEQFF	TGTGCCAGCAGGGGGACTAGCGGGAGCTACAATGAGCAGTTCTTC
TRBJ2-5	.	TRBV7-8	few	CASSSGETQYF	TGTGCCAGCAGCTCTGGAGAGACCCAGTACTTC
TRBJ2-5	TRBD1	TRBV29-1	.	CSVDRGQETQYF	TGCAGCGTTGACAGGGGGCAAGAGACCCAGTACTTC
TRBJ2-5	.	TRBV18	few	CASSPPEEETQYF	TGTGCCAGCTCACCACCAGAGGAAGAGACCCAGTACTTC
TRBJ1-2	.	TRBV4-1	.	CASSQESGQWNYGYTF	TGCGCCAGCAGCCAAGAGTCAGGACAGTGGAACTATGGCTACACCTTC
TRBJ2-2	.	TRBV30	.	CAWSVRSGTGELFF	TGTGCCTGGAGTGTACGGTCGGGGACCGGGGAGCTGTTTTTT
TRBJ1-1	.	TRBV2	.	CAGGASVAEAFF	TGTGCCGGGGGGGCTTCGGTCGCTGAAGCTTTCTTT
TRBJ1-2	.	TRBV30	few	CAWNAGAYGYTF	TGTGCCTGGAATGCAGGCGCCTATGGCTACACCTTC
TRBJ2-3	TRBD2	TRBV7-9	.	CASSFLAGGIDTQYF	TGTGCCAGCAGCTTCCTAGCGGGGGGGATAGATACGCAGTATTTT
TRBJ2-5	.	TRBV2	.	CASRVAVETQYF	TGTGCCAGCAGGGTAGCGGTTGAGACCCAGTACTTC
TRBJ1-5	TRBD1	TRBV19	once	CASRRGQSGNQPQHF	TGTGCCAGTAGAAGGGGGCAAAGTGGCAATCAGCCCCAGCATTTT
TRBJ1-1	TRBD1	TRBV29-1	.	CSVENRGKVPEAFF	TGCAGCGTTGAAAACAGGGGGAAAGTCCCTGAAGCTTTCTTT
TRBJ1-2	.	TRBV19	few	CASTDRSDGYTF	TGTGCCAGTACTGACAGGTCGGATGGCTACACCTTC
TRBJ2-1	.	TRBV7-3	few	CASSLQGLDEQFF	TGTGCCAGCAGCTTACAAGGGCTCGATGAGCAGTTCTTC
TRBJ1-2	.	TRBV29-1	.	CSVGWGQGFAYF	TGCAGCGTTGGTTGGGGGCAGGGGTTCGCCTACTTC